What follows are 28 T cell receptor beta chains derived from one specimen sequenced in a study of identical twins. Using its own MiXCR run on the 5' RACE reads, TCRdb lists one record per CDR3 protein. The sample yields under 400,000 distinct CDR3 sequences, around 9% seen once. Sample: naive T cells sorted from blood. The source is a woman in her forties or fifties in good health.

J is TRBJ2-2 and V is TRBV27; possible D gene TRBD1, 7 bases. Germline loops: CDR1 MNHEY, CDR2 SMNVEV (reference sequence). Deletions cut 2 bases from V and 13 bases from J, with 17 bases between. The CDR3 spans 14 residues. CDR3 in DNA: TGTGCCAGCAGTTTAGTCGCAGGGGGGAATGGGCTGTTTTTT. Amino acids: CASSLVAGGNGLFF.

This clonotype was recorded many times. V and J are TRBV25-1 and TRBJ1-6, with D perhaps TRBD1 (6 bases). The CDR3 runs 11 residues. V was shortened by 4 bases and J by 13 bases, with 8 bases between the two germline ends. Looked up from germline, CDR1 is MGHDK and CDR2 is SYGVNS. The CDR3 region is CASSAQGPLHF. The CDR3 nucleotides read TGTGCCAGCAGTGCACAGGGCCCCCTCCACTTT. Using reference TRBV25-1 and TRBJ1-6 for the parts outside the CDR3, the full variable domain is EADIYQTPRYLVIGTGKKITLECSQTMGHDKMYWYQQDPGMELHLIHYSYGVNSTEKGDLSSESTVSRIRTEHFPLTLESARPSHTSQYLCASSAQGPLHFGNGTRLTVT.

In this sample, this clonotype turned up a few times. V and J are TRBV5-1 and TRBJ2-3, with no clear D. The CDR3 covers 15 residues. Trimming cost V 4 bases and J 0 bases, with 12 bases left between them. Germline V gene data show CDR1 as SGHRS and CDR2 as YFSETQ. CDR3 protein: CASSLLSASTDTQYF. CDR3 in DNA: TGCGCCAGCAGCCTTCTTTCCGCTAGCACAGATACGCAGTATTTT.

The chain has TRBV9 and TRBJ2-2; D is undetermined. CDR1 and CDR2 from the germline V gene are SGDLS and YYNGEE. V lost 0 bases and J 8 bases, leaving 8 bases between the germline ends. The CDR3 runs 13 residues. The CDR3 region is CASSVATRGELFF. The CDR3 bases are TGTGCCAGCAGCGTAGCTACCAGGGGGGAGCTGTTTTTT.

The chain combines TRBV20-1 with TRBJ2-1, with D perhaps TRBD1 (5 bases). CDR1 DFQATT and CDR2 SNEGSKA come from the germline V gene (reference sequence). The CDR3 is made up of 10 amino acids. Trimming removed 1 base from V and 15 bases from J, with 10 bases in between. The chain's CDR3 is CSARVRGRFF. DNA of the CDR3: TGCAGTGCTAGAGTTAGGGGTCGGTTCTTC.

This clonotype was detected a few times. This sequence joins TRBV19 and TRBJ1-1; perhaps TRBD1 as D (5 bases). Trimming pared 11 bases from V and 1 base from J, leaving 17 bases between. The CDR3 runs to 14 residues. CDR1 is LNHDA and CDR2 is SQIVND in the germline V gene (reference sequence). CDR3 in DNA: TGTGCCCACCTTGGGGAGGGGTCGAACACTGAAGCTTTCTTT. It is translated as CAHLGEGSNTEAFF.

The chain employs TRBV25-1 and TRBJ2-2, with 14 bases aligning to TRBD2. The germline CDR1 and CDR2 sequences are MGHDK and SYGVNS. The V segment lost 1 base and the J segment 4 bases; nucleotides outside the gene matches: 8. The CDR3 contains 19 residues. The CDR3 nucleotides are TGTGCCAGCAGTGAATGGCTGACTAGCGGGAGGGAGGCCACCGGGGAGCTGTTTTTT. It yields the protein CASSEWLTSGREATGELFF.

This clonotype was seen a handful of times. This chain connects TRBV12-3 or TRBV12-4 to TRBJ2-5; D remains ambiguous. The CDR3 contains 11 residues. V was shortened by 7 bases and J by 7 bases, with 10 bases between the two germline ends. The CDR3 region has the DNA TGTGCCAGCACCCTAGACGCGACCCAGTACTTC. It yields the protein CASTLDATQYF.

The V and J genes are TRBV9 and TRBJ1-1; tentatively, D is TRBD1 (6 bases). CDR1 is SGDLS and CDR2 is YYNGEE in the germline V gene. The V and J ends lost 0 bases and 6 bases respectively, with 9 bases between them. CDR3 length equals 13 residues. The CDR3 nucleotides read TGTGCCAGCAGCGTAGAGGGGGGTGCTGAAGCTTTCTTT. Encoded protein: CASSVEGGAEAFF.

A few counts support this clonotype. The rearrangement uses TRBV5-6 and TRBJ2-1; 9 bases map to TRBD1. The CDR3 length is 12 residues. CDR1 and CDR2 from the germline V gene are SGHDT and YYEEEE. The trim removed 4 bases at V and 11 bases at J, leaving 4 bases unmatched. The CDR3 bases are TGTGCCAGCAGCCACACAGGGGGCCAGCAGTTCTTC. Protein product: CASSHTGGQQFF.

The chain is built from TRBV27 and TRBJ2-2; the D gene is possibly TRBD2 (6 bases). This CDR3 region has 16 residues. CDR1 and CDR2 from the germline V gene are MNHEY and SMNVEV (reference sequence). V was shortened by 3 bases and J by 3 bases, with 14 bases between the two germline ends. The CDR3 protein is CASSFGGRLYTGELFF. The CDR3 coding sequence is TGTGCCAGCAGTTTCGGTGGGAGGTTGTACACCGGGGAGCTGTTTTTT.

V and J are TRBV10-2 and TRBJ2-7, with D maybe TRBD1 (6 bases). Trimming left V 9 bases short and J 9 bases short, with 9 bases between. Germline CDR1 is WSHSY and CDR2 is SAAADI. The CDR3 totals 9 residues. CDR3 DNA sequence: TGCGCCAGGGGGGCCGGGCAGTACGTC. Encoded protein: CARGAGQYV.

The rearrangement links TRBV19 to TRBJ2-7; TRBD2 matches at 7 bases. V lost 4 bases and J lost 3; bases outside the gene matches: 3. CDR3 length equals 13 residues. Per germline, CDR1 LNHDA and CDR2 SQIVND (reference sequence). CDR3 bases: TGTGCCAGTAGTACGGGACTACTCTACGAGCAGTACTTC. Its protein is CASSTGLLYEQYF.

This clonotype has just a few counts. V is TRBV10-3 and J is TRBJ2-3, with 7 bases fitting TRBD1. Trimming at V came to 7 bases and at J to 6 bases, leaving 4 bases not matched to a gene. From germline, CDR1 is ENHRY and CDR2 SYGVKD. CDR3 length: 12 residues. The CDR3 region is CAINDREDTQYF. CDR3 in DNA: TGTGCCATCAATGACAGGGAGGATACGCAGTATTTT.

A remark on this clonotype: A read error may explain this, as a much larger clone is one base away. This chain uses TRBV4-2 with TRBJ2-1; TRBD2 might be the D (6 bases). There are 15 residues in the CDR3. Germline V gene data show CDR1 as LGHNA and CDR2 as YNFKEQ. Between the trimmed V and J ends, which lost 1 base and 1 base, there was a span of 8 bases. CDR3: CASSQGGESYNEQFF. The CDR3 nucleotides are TGTGCCAGCAGCCAAGGGGGGGAGTCCTACAATGAGCAGTTCTTC.

This clonotype was found many times. This sequence joins TRBV4-1 and TRBJ2-3; D ambiguous. Germline V gene sequence: CDR1 MGHRA, CDR2 YSYEKL. The V end was cut by 5 bases, the J end by 1 base, with 16 bases between. The CDR3 covers 16 residues. CDR3 loop: CASSSWSDSGTDTQYF. The CDR3 bases are TGCGCCAGCAGCAGTTGGAGTGACTCTGGCACAGATACGCAGTATTTT.

The rearrangement uses TRBV5-1 and TRBJ2-3, with TRBD2 matching 7 bases. Germline V lookup: CDR1 SGHRS, CDR2 YFSETQ. J gave up 2 bases and V 4 bases, and 10 bases lay outside the gene matches. The CDR3 is made up of 16 amino acids. CDR3: CASSGGGSRSTDTQYF. The CDR3 DNA sequence: TGCGCCAGCAGCGGGGGGGGGAGCCGATCCACAGATACGCAGTATTTT.

The J gene is TRBJ2-7, the V gene TRBV4-1; 7 nucleotides agree with TRBD1. CDR1 and CDR2 (germline): MGHRA, YSYEKL. V dropped 3 bases and J dropped 3; count of bases not matched to a gene: 5. The CDR3 runs to 14 residues. CDR3 DNA sequence: TGCGCCAGCAGCCAGCCGGGACAGAACTACGAGCAGTACTTC. It codes for CASSQPGQNYEQYF.

This clonotype was counted a few times. The rearrangement joins TRBV5-1 to TRBJ2-7; perhaps TRBD1 as D (6 bases). Germline V lookup: CDR1 SGHRS, CDR2 YFSETQ. This CDR3 spans 14 amino acids. V lost 4 bases and J 0 bases, leaving 11 bases between the germline ends. The CDR3 DNA reads as TGCGCCAGCAGCCCGGGACAACCCTCCTACGAGCAGTACTTC. Translating gives CASSPGQPSYEQYF. Full variable domain (missing parts from reference TRBV5-1 and TRBJ2-7): KAGVTQTPRYLIKTRGQQVTLSCSPISGHRSVSWYQQTPGQGLQFLFEYFSETQRNKGNFPGRFSGRQFSNSRSEMNVSTLELGDSALYLCASSPGQPSYEQYFGPGTRLTVT.

In its sample, this clonotype was seen many times. V gene TRBV5-6 combines with J gene TRBJ1-5; D may be TRBD1 (5 bases). CDR3 length: 14 residues. V lost 3 bases to trimming and J lost 0 bases, with 7 bases between them. Germline V CDR1 and CDR2: SGHDT, YYEEEE. The CDR3 DNA reads as TGTGCCAGCAGCTCAGGGAATAGCAATCAGCCCCAGCATTTT. This encodes CASSSGNSNQPQHF.

V and J are TRBV12-3 or TRBV12-4 and TRBJ2-1; unclear D gene. This CDR3 comprises 15 residues. Trimming cost V 7 bases and J 8 bases, with 21 bases left between them. The CDR3 DNA sequence: TGTGCCAGCACTATTTACCAGCTCCTAGATTATGAGCAGTTCTTC. Encoded protein: CASTIYQLLDYEQFF.

V usage is TRBV4-1 and J usage is TRBJ2-5, with 9 bases fitting TRBD1. The CDR3 extends over 14 amino acids. Germline lookup yields CDR1 MGHRA and CDR2 YSYEKL. The V segment lost 4 bases and the J segment 4 bases; nucleotides outside the gene matches: 4. This CDR3 reads CASSPDRGAETQYF. CDR3 DNA sequence: TGCGCCAGCAGCCCGGACAGGGGTGCAGAGACCCAGTACTTC.

This chain links TRBV30 with TRBJ2-7, with D tentatively TRBD1 (5 bases). Per the germline V gene, CDR1 is GTSNPN and CDR2 is SVGIG (reference sequence). This CDR3 is built from 14 residues. V was trimmed by 2 bases and J by 2 bases, leaving 13 bases between them. CDR3 DNA: TGTGCCTGGAGTAAGGGGCCCCTTACCTACGAGCAGTACTTC. Translation: CAWSKGPLTYEQYF.

This clonotype occurred a few times. The rearrangement uses TRBV24-1 and TRBJ1-5; D gene uncertain. V was clipped by 5 bases and J by 0 bases, with 4 bases between them. The CDR3 loop spans 13 amino acids. In germline, CDR1 is KGHDR, CDR2 SFDVKD. CDR3 coding DNA: TGTGCCACCAGTGGTGGTAGCAATCAGCCCCAGCATTTT. Encoded protein: CATSGGSNQPQHF.

The gene calls are TRBV7-8 and TRBJ2-6; 7 bases are shared with TRBD2. CDR1 SGHVS and CDR2 FQNEAQ come from the germline V gene. This CDR3 region has 17 residues. J was trimmed by 0 bases and V by 5 bases; bases with no gene match: 7. CDR3 sequence reads: CASSGGVGISGANVLTF. In DNA, the CDR3 is TGTGCCAGCAGCGGGGGGGTAGGGATCTCTGGGGCCAACGTCCTGACTTTC.

This chain uses TRBV5-1 with TRBJ1-1; D is unclear. Germline V lookup: CDR1 SGHRS, CDR2 YFSETQ. This CDR3 spans 19 amino acids. V lost 4 bases to trimming and J lost 1 base, with 26 bases between them. CDR3 nucleotide sequence: TGCGCCAGCAGCCAAAAGCAGAGTGGCTTCACCCTACAGAACACTGAAGCTTTCTTT. Its translation is CASSQKQSGFTLQNTEAFF.

This clonotype was recorded at least ten times. This sequence joins TRBV10-2 and TRBJ2-1; 9 bases match TRBD2. V was clipped by 6 bases and J by 7 bases; unmatched bases: 10. The CDR3 length is 15 residues. From germline, CDR1 is WSHSY and CDR2 SAAADI. CDR3 sequence: CASRAGGPIGNEQFF. In DNA, the CDR3 is TGCGCCAGCAGGGCGGGAGGGCCGATAGGAAATGAGCAGTTCTTC.

This clonotype has a handful of counts. The chain carries TRBV2 and TRBJ2-1, with a possible D match to TRBD2 (5 bases). This CDR3 has 14 residues. V lost 0 bases and J lost 7, with 10 bases in between. From germline, CDR1 is SNHLY and CDR2 FYNNEI. CDR3 DNA: TGTGCCAGCAGTGAAGCGCTTCGGGGAAATGAGCAGTTCTTC. Amino acids: CASSEALRGNEQFF.